This TCR beta chain appears in the sequencing data of a study of blood T cells in healthy people across ages. As for this clonotype: Antigen unknown.

Overall study results and limits: Diversity was higher, and naive CD4+ cells more numerous, in long-lived donors than in aged donors.

CDR3 size: 15 residues. Trimming removed 3 bases at V and 1 base at J, with 10 bases between. CDR1 is SGHVS, CDR2 FQNEAQ, per germline. Using a J-beta primer mix together with a sample-barcoded 5' primer, a second PCR was run for roughly 7 to 12 cycles. Every single cDNA molecule received a tag from a template-switch adaptor with 12 random nucleotides. From the 5' RACE reads, TCRdb called clonotypes with MiXCR, one entry per CDR3 protein. The sample lists hundreds of thousands of distinct CDR3 sequences, around 34% occurring once. This chain connects TRBV7-8 to TRBJ1-5; a weak D match, TRBD1 (5 bases). The sequenced material came from blood. This clonotype originated in a man younger than 30 in good health. CDR3 loop: CASSLTAGSNQPQHF. In nucleotides, the CDR3 is TGTGCCAGCAGCTTGACAGCCGGCAGCAATCAGCCCCAGCATTTT.